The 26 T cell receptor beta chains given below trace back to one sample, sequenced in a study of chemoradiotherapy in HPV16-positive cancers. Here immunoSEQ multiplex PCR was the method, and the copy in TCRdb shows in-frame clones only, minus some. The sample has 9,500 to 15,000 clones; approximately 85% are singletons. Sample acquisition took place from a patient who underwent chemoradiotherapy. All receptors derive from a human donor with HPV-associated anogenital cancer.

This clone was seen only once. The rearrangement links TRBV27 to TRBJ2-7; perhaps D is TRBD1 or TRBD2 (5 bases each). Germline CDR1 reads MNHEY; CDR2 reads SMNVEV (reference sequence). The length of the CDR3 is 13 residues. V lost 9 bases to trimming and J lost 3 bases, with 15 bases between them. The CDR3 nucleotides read TGTGCCAGGGGGACCTCCGACGGCTACGAGCAGTACTTC. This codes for CARGTSDGYEQYF.

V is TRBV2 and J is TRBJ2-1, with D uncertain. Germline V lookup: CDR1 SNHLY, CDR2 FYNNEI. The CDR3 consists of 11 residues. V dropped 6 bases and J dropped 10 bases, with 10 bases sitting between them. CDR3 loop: CASRAGLEQFF. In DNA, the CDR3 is TGTGCCAGCAGGGCCGGCCTAGAGCAGTTCTTC.

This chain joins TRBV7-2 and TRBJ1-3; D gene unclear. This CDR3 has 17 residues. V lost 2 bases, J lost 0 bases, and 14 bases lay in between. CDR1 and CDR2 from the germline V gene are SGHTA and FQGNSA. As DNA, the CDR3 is TGTGCCAGCAGCTTACGTTTGGAGGCGGCCTCTGGAAACACCATATATTTT. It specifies CASSLRLEAASGNTIYF.

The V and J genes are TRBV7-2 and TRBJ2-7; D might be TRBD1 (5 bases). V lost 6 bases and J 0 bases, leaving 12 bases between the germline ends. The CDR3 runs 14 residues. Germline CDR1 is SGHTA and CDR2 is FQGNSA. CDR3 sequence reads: CASRRQITSYEQYF. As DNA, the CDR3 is TGTGCCAGCAGGCGACAGATTACCTCCTACGAGCAGTACTTC.

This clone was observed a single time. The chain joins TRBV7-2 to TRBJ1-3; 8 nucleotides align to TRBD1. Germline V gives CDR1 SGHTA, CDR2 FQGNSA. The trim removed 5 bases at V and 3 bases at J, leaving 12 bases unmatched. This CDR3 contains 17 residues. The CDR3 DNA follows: TGTGCCAGCAGCCCAGGTCTGGCAGGGGGCGGTGGAAACACCATATATTTT. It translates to CASSPGLAGGGGNTIYF.

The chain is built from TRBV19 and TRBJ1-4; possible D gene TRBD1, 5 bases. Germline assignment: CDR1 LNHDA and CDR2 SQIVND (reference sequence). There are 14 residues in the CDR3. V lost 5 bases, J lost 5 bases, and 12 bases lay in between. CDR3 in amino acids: CASSRQSQNEKLFF. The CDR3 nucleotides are TGTGCCAGTAGTCGACAGTCTCAAAATGAAAAACTGTTTTTT.

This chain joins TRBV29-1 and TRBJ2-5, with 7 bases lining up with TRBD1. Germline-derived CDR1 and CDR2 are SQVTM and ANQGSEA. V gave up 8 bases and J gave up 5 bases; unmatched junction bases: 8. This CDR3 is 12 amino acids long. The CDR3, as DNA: TGCAGCACCTCGACAGGGCCGGAGACCCAGTACTTC. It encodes CSTSTGPETQYF.

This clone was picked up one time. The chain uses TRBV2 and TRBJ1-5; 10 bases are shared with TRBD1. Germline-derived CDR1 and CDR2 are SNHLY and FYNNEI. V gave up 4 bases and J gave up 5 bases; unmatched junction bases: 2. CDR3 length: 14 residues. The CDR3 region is CASSGTGGDQPQHF. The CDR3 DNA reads TGTGCCAGCAGTGGGACAGGGGGGGATCAGCCCCAGCATTTT.

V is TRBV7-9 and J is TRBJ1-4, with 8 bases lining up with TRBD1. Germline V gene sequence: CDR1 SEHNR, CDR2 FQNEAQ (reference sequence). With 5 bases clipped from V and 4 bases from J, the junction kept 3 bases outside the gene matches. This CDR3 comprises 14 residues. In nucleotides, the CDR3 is TGTGCCAGCAGCCCAGGGGGCGATAATGAAAAACTGTTTTTT. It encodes CASSPGGDNEKLFF.

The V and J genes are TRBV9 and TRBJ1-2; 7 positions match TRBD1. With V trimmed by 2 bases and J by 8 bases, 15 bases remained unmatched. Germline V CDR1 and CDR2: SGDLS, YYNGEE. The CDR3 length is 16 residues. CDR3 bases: TGTGCCAGCAGCGTTAGATTGGGAACAGGGGAATCCGGCTACACCTTC. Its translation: CASSVRLGTGESGYTF.

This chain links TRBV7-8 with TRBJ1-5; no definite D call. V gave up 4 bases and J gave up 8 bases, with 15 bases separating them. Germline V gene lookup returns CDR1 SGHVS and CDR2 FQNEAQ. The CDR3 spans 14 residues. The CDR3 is CASSSHLGLEPQHF. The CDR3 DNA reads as TGTGCCAGCAGCTCCCACTTGGGTTTGGAGCCCCAGCATTTT.

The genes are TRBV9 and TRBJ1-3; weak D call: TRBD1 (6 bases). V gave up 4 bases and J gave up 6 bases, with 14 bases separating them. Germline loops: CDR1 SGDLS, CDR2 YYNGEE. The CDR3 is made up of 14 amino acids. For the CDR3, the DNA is TGTGCCAGCAGCCAATCTGGGGGACAAAACACCATATATTTT. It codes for CASSQSGGQNTIYF.

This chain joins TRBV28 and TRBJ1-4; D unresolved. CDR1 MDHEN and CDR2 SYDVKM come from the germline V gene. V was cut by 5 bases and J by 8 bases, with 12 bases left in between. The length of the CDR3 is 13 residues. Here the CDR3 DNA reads TGTGCCAGCAGTCCCCATGGGAGGGAAAAACTGTTTTTT. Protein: CASSPHGREKLFF.

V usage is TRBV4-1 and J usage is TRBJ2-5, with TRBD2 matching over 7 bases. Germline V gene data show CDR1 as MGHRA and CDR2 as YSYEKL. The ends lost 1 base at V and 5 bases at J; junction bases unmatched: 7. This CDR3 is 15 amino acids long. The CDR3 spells CASSQGLLAMETQYF. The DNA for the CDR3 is TGCGCCAGCAGCCAAGGTTTACTAGCGATGGAGACCCAGTACTTC.

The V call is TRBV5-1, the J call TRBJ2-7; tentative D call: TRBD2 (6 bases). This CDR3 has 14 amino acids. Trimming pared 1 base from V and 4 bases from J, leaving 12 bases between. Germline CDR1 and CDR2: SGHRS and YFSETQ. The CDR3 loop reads CASSLMPGVYEQYF. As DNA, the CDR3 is TGCGCCAGCAGCTTGATGCCGGGGGTATACGAGCAGTACTTC.

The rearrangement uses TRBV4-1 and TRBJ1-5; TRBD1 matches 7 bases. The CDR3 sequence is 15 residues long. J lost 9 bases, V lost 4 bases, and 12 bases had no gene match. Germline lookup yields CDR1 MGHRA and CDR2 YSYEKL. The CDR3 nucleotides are TGCGCCAGCAGCCTCGAACAGGGGACGAGCTGGCCCCAGCATTTT. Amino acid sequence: CASSLEQGTSWPQHF.

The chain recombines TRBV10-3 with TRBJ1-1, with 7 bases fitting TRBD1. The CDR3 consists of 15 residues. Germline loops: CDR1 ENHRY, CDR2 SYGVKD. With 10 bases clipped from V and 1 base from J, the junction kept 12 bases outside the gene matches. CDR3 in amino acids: CATRLTAGGNTEAFF. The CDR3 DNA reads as TGTGCCACCCGACTCACGGCAGGGGGGAACACTGAAGCTTTCTTT.

CDR3 nucleotides: TGTGCCAGCAGCTTACCGGGACAGGGTTATGGGGCCAACGTCCTGACTTTC. Translated, it gives CASSLPGQGYGANVLTF. The V and J genes are TRBV7-8 and TRBJ2-6; 9 bases map to TRBD1. The CDR3 loop spans 17 amino acids. The germline V gene has CDR1 SGHVS and CDR2 FQNEAQ. With 2 bases clipped from V and 3 bases from J, the junction kept 5 bases outside the gene matches.

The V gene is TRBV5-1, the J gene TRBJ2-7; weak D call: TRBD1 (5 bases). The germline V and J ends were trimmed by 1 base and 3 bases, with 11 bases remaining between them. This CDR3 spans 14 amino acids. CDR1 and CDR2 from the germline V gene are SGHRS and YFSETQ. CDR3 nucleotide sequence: TGCGCCAGCAGCTTGCTCCAGGGATACTACGAGCAGTACTTC. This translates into CASSLLQGYYEQYF.

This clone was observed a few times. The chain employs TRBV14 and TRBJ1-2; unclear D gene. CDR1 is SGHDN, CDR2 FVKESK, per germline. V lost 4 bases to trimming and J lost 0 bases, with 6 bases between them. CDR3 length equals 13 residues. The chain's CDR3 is CASSPSPNYGYTF. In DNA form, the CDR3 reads TGTGCCAGCAGCCCATCTCCTAACTATGGCTACACCTTC. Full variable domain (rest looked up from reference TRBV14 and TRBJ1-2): EAGVTQFPSHSVIEKGQTVTLRCDPISGHDNLYWYRRVMGKEIKFLLHFVKESKQDESGMPNNRFLAERTGGTYSTLKVQPAELEDSGVYFCASSPSPNYGYTFGSGTRLTVV.

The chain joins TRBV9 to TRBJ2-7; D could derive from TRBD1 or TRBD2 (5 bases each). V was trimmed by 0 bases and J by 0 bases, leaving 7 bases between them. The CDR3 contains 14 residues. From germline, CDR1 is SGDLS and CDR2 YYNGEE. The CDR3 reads CASSVGDHSYEQYF. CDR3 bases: TGTGCCAGCAGCGTAGGGGACCACTCCTACGAGCAGTACTTC. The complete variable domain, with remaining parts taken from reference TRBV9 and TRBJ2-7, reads DSGVTQTPKHLITATGQRVTLRCSPRSGDLSVYWYQQSLDQGLQFLIQYYNGEERAKGNILERFSAQQFPDLHSELNLSSLELGDSALYFCASSVGDHSYEQYFGPGTRLTVT.

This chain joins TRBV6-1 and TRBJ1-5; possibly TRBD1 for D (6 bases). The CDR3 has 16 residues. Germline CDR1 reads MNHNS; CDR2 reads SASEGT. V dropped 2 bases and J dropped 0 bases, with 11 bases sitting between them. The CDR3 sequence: CASSERGGSSNQPQHF. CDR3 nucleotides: TGTGCCAGCAGTGAACGAGGGGGATCTAGCAATCAGCCCCAGCATTTT.

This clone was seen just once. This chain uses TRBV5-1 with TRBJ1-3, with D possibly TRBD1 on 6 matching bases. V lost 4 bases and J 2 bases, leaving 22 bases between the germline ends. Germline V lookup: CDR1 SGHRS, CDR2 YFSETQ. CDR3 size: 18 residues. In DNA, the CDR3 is TGCGCCAGCAGCCGTACCTATAACAGGGAGGAAACTGGAAACACCATATATTTT. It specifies CASSRTYNREETGNTIYF.

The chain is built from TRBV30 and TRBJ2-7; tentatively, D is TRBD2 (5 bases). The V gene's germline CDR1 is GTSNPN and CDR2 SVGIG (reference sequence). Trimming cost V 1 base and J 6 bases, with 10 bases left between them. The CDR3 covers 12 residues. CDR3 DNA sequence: TGTGCCTGGAGTGCTGGACTCGGCGAGCAGTACTTC. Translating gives CAWSAGLGEQYF. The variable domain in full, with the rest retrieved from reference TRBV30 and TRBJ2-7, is SQTIHQWPATLVQPVGSPLSLECTVEGTSNPNLYWYRQAAGRGLQLLFYSVGIGQISSEVPQNLSASRPQDRQFILSSKKLLLSDSGFYLCAWSAGLGEQYFGPGTRLTVT.

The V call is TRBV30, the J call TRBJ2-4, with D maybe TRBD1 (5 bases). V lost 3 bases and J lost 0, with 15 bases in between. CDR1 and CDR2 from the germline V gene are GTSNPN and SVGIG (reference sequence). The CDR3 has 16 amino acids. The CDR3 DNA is TGTGCCTGGAGCGTCCAAAGGACACTAGCCAAAAACATTCAGTACTTC. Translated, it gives CAWSVQRTLAKNIQYF. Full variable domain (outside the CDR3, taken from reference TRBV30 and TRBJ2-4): SQTIHQWPATLVQPVGSPLSLECTVEGTSNPNLYWYRQAAGRGLQLLFYSVGIGQISSEVPQNLSASRPQDRQFILSSKKLLLSDSGFYLCAWSVQRTLAKNIQYFGAGTRLSVL.

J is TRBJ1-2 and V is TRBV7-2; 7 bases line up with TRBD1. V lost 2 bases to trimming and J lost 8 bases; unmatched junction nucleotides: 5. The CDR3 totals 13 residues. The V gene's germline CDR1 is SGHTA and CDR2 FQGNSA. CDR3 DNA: TGTGCCAGCAGCTTACCCACAGGGGCGGGCTACACCTTC. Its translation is CASSLPTGAGYTF.